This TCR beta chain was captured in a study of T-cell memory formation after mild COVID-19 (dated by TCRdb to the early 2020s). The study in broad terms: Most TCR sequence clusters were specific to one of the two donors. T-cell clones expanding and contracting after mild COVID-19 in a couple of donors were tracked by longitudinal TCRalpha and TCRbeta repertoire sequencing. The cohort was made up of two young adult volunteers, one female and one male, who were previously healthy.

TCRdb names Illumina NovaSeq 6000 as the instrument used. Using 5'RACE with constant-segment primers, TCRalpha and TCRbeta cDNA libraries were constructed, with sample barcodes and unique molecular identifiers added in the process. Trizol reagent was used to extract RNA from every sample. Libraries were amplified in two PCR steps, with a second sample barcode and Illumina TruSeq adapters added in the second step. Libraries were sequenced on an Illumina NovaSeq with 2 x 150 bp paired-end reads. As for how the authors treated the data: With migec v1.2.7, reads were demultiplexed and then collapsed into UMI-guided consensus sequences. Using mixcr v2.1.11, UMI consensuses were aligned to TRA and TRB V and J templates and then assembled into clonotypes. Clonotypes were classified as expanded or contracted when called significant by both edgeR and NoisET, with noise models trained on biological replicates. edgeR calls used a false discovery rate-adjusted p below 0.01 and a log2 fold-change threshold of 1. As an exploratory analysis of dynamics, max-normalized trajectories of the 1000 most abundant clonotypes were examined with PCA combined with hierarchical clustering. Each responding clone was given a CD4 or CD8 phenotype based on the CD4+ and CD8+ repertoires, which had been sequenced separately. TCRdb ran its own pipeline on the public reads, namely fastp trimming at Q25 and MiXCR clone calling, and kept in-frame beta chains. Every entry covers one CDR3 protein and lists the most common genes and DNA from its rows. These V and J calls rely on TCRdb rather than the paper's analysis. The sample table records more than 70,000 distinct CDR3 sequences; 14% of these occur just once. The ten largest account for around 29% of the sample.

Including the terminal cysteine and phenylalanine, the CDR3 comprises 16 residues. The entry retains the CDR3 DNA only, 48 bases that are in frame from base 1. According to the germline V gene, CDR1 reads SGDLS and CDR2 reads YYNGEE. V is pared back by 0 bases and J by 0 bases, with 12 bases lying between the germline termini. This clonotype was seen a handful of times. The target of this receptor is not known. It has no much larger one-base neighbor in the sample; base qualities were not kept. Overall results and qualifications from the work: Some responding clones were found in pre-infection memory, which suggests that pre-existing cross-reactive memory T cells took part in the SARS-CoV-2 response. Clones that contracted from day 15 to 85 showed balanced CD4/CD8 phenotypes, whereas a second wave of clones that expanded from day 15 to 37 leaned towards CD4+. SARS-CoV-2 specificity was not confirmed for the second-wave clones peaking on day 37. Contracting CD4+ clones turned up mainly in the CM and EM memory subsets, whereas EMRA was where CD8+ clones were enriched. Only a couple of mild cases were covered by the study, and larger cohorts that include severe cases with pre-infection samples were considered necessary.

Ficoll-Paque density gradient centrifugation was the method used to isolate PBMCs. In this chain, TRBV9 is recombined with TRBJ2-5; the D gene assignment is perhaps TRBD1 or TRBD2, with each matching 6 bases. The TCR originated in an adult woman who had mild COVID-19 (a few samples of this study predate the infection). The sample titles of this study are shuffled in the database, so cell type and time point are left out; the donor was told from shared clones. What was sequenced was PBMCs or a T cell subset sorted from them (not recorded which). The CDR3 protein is CASSVEGGSYQETQYF. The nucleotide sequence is TGTGCCAGCAGCGTAGAGGGGGGCTCGTACCAAGAGACCCAGTACTTC. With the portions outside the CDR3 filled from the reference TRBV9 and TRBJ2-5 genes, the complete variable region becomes DSGVTQTPKHLITATGQRVTLRCSPRSGDLSVYWYQQSLDQGLQFLIQYYNGEERAKGNILERFSAQQFPDLHSELNLSSLELGDSALYFCASSVEGGSYQETQYFGPGTRLLVL.